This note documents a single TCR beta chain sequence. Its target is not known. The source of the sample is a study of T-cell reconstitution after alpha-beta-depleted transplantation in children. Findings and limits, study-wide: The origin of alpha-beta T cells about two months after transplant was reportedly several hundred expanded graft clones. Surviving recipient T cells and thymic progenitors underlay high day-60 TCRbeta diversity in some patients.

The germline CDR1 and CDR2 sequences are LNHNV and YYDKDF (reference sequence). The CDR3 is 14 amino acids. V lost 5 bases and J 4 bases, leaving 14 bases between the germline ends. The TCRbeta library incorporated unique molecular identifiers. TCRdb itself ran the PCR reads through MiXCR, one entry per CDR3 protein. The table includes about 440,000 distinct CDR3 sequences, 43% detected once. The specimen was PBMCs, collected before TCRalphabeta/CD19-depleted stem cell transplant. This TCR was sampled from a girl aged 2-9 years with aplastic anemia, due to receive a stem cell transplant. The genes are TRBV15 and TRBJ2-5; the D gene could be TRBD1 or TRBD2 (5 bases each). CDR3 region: CATSSRDGLETQYF. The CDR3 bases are TGTGCCACCAGCTCCCGGGACGGGTTAGAGACCCAGTACTTC. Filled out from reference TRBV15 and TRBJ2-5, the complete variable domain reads DAMVIQNPRYQVTQFGKPVTLSCSQTLNHNVMYWYQQKSSQAPKLLFHYYDKDFNNEADTPDNFQSRRPNTSFCFLDIRSPGLGDTAMYLCATSSRDGLETQYFGPGTRLLVL.